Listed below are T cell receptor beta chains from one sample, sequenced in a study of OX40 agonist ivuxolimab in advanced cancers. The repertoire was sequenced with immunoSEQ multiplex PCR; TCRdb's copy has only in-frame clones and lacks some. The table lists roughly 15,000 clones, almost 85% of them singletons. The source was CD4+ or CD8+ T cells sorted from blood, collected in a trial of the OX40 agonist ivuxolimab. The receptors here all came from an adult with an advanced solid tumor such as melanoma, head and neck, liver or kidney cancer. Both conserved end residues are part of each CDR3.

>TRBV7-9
CASSSMTSGSRADTQYF
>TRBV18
CASSIRDTSYEQYF
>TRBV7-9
CASSLRGQPPGEKLFF
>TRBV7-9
CASSQRDRVVADTQYF
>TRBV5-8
CASRRGRAWDYEQYF
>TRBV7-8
CASSIRSGQGAYEQYF
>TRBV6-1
CASSEWGTGGREQFF
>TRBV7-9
CASSSQLAGNTDTQYF
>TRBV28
CASRRGQGGNQPQHF
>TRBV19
CASRNRGAEDGYTF
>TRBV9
CASNIPREGLFF
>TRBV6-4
CASLGAKNIQYF
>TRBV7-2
CASSLLAGISYEQYF
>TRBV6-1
CAIRSGDSGANVLTF
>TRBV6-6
CASSYGQGIANQPQHF
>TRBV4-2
CASSQGLADTQYF
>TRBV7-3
CASSGISDYEQYF
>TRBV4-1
CASSQDKFTEVRVEFF
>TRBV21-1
CASSKHPGTGEDGELFF
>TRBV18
CASSPRRVGELFF
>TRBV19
CASSMGLAGPGELFF
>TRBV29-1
CSVALGEETQYF
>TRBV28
CASSPWTEGGRNTIYF
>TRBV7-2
CASSLHRSYEQYF
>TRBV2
CASSEARGHLAKNIQYF
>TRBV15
CATSRDGTSRSYEQYF
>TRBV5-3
CARSPTQGVNEQFF
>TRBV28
CAGGGGAGQPQHF
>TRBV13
CASSSAVGRENQPQHF
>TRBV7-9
CASSLERGRAFF